These 22 T cell receptor beta chains share one sample of origin, sequenced in a study of T cell responses to AZD1222 COVID-19 vaccine. The assay was immunoSEQ multiplex PCR, and TCRdb's table has in-frame clones only and misses some. Of 150,000 to 200,000 clones listed, around 94% are singletons. Sequenced here: peripheral blood, sampled 28 days after the second AZD1222 dose. The receptor set was obtained from an adult who received the AZD1222 COVID-19 vaccine.

V is TRBV27 and J is TRBJ2-7, with D maybe TRBD1 (7 bases). The CDR3 has 15 residues. The V end was cut by 4 bases, the J end by 7 bases, with 20 bases between. The germline V gene encodes CDR1 MNHEY and CDR2 SMNVEV (reference sequence). CDR3 DNA: TGTGCCAGCAGTTCGTTCGGGTCAGGGGGGTGGGAGCAGTACTTC. Translation gives CASSSFGSGGWEQYF.

The chain carries TRBV7-9 and TRBJ2-7; D is possibly TRBD2 (6 bases). Germline V gene data show CDR1 as SEHNR and CDR2 as FQNEAQ (reference sequence). The CDR3 is 14 amino acids. The V and J ends lost 2 bases and 3 bases respectively, with 11 bases between them. CDR3 sequence: CASSLSGLLYEQYF. CDR3 in DNA: TGTGCCAGCAGCTTAAGCGGGCTACTCTACGAGCAGTACTTC.

CDR3 coding DNA: TGTGCCAGCAGCGCAACCGGGACAGTTGGAAACACCATATATTTT. Translation: CASSATGTVGNTIYF. The chain links TRBV13 to TRBJ1-3, with 7 bases that match TRBD1. Germline V CDR1 and CDR2: PRHDT, FYEKMQ (reference sequence). V shed 5 bases, J shed 3 bases, and the junction held 7 bases outside the gene matches. The CDR3 covers 15 residues.

Here the CDR3 DNA reads TGCGCCAGCAGCCAAGGGCGGGGCAGTACGTGGAGAGAGCAGTACTTC. Translation: CASSQGRGSTWREQYF. This sequence joins TRBV4-1 and TRBJ2-7, with D tentatively TRBD2 (6 bases). CDR3 length: 16 amino acids. Germline CDR1 MGHRA, CDR2 YSYEKL. V lost 1 base and J lost 7, with 20 bases in between.

The chain recombines TRBV12-3 or TRBV12-4 with TRBJ1-5, with a tentative D call TRBD1 (6 bases). V dropped 6 bases and J dropped 4 bases, with 10 bases sitting between them. This CDR3 is 13 amino acids long. CDR3 amino acids: CASRYRANQPQHF. The CDR3 region has the DNA TGTGCCAGCAGATACAGGGCTAATCAGCCCCAGCATTTT.

The count of this clone is one. The DNA for the CDR3 is TGTGCCAGCAGTCCAACTAAAGATAGTCGAGGACTAGCGCACGAGCAGTACTTC. Translating it yields CASSPTKDSRGLAHEQYF. The V call is TRBV28, the J call TRBJ2-7, with TRBD2 matching 9 bases. Trimming took 5 bases from V and 5 from J; bases not matched to a gene: 19. There are 18 residues in the CDR3. The germline V gene has CDR1 MDHEN and CDR2 SYDVKM.

J is TRBJ2-1 and V is TRBV19, with 13 nucleotides matching TRBD2. The J segment lost 5 bases and the V segment lost 4 bases, leaving 2 bases of the junction unmatched. Germline V gene lookup returns CDR1 LNHDA and CDR2 SQIVND (reference sequence). The CDR3 contains 15 residues. In DNA, the CDR3 is TGTGCCAGTAGTACGGGACTAGCGGGAAACAATGAGCAGTTCTTC. Amino acid sequence: CASSTGLAGNNEQFF.

The V and J genes are TRBV10-1 and TRBJ2-1; weak D call: TRBD1 (6 bases). The V gene's germline CDR1 is WNHNN and CDR2 SYGVQD (reference sequence). The V gene lost 2 bases and the J gene lost 8 bases, with 13 bases spanning the gap. The CDR3 length is 14 residues. The chain's CDR3 is CASSEAGTIDEQFF. The CDR3 DNA reads TGCGCCAGCAGTGAGGCAGGGACAATTGATGAGCAGTTCTTC.

The chain recombines TRBV27 with TRBJ2-1; 7 bases line up with TRBD2. Trimming at V came to 4 bases and at J to 4 bases, leaving 10 bases not matched to a gene. Per the germline V gene, CDR1 is MNHEY and CDR2 is SMNVEV (reference sequence). This CDR3 is 16 amino acids long. The CDR3 region has the DNA TGTGCCAGCAGTTCGCCAGGGAGCGGGAAGTACAATGAGCAGTTCTTC. Its translation: CASSSPGSGKYNEQFF.

The chain links TRBV6-5 to TRBJ2-7; 7 nucleotides match TRBD2. Germline assignment: CDR1 MNHEY and CDR2 SVGAGI. J lost 4 bases, V lost 8 bases, and 11 bases had no gene match. The CDR3 totals 14 residues. The chain's CDR3 is CASSGGRAPYEQYF. In DNA, the CDR3 is TGTGCCAGCTCCGGTGGGAGGGCCCCATACGAGCAGTACTTC.

This sequence joins TRBV3-1 (or the pseudogene TRBV3-2) and TRBJ1-5; no clear D. The germline V gene encodes CDR1 LGHDT and CDR2 YNNKEL (reference sequence). This CDR3 region has 15 residues. The V gene lost 4 bases and the J gene lost 4 bases, with 14 bases spanning the gap. CDR3 DNA sequence: TGTGCCAGCAGCCTTAGGTTTTCGGGGAATCAGCCCCAGCATTTT. This translates into CASSLRFSGNQPQHF.

V and J are TRBV27 and TRBJ1-1; D uncertain. The CDR3 consists of 13 residues. V was clipped by 5 bases and J by 1 base, with 8 bases between them. Germline values: CDR1 MNHEY, CDR2 SMNVEV (reference sequence). The CDR3 region has the DNA TGTGCCAGCAGTCAGAAGGCGAACACTGAAGCTTTCTTT. Translation: CASSQKANTEAFF.

The rearrangement links TRBV7-9 to TRBJ2-2; TRBD2 matches 9 bases. V lost 5 bases and J lost 6; bases outside the gene matches: 7. This CDR3 has 15 amino acids. Germline V CDR1 and CDR2: SEHNR, FQNEAQ (reference sequence). Here the CDR3 reads CASSQASGKAGELFF. The CDR3 DNA follows: TGTGCCAGCAGCCAGGCTAGCGGGAAAGCCGGGGAGCTGTTTTTT.

This clone was detected only a few times. V usage is TRBV7-2 and J usage is TRBJ2-3, with D unresolved. The length of the CDR3 is 17 residues. The germline CDR1 and CDR2 sequences are SGHTA and FQGNSA. V dropped 4 bases and J dropped 1 base, with 18 bases sitting between them. The CDR3 bases are TGTGCCAGCAGCTCCTCACTCCTGTCCGCGCGCACAGATACGCAGTATTTT. Translating it yields CASSSSLLSARTDTQYF.

The chain carries TRBV11-3 and TRBJ2-5; unclear D gene. Trimming removed 4 bases from V and 5 bases from J, with 8 bases in between. This CDR3 has 12 amino acids. CDR1 is SGHNT, CDR2 YENEEA, per germline. CDR3 nucleotides: TGTGCCAGCAGCTATGAAAGGGAGACCCAGTACTTC. Protein: CASSYERETQYF. The full variable domain, rest sourced from reference TRBV11-3 and TRBJ2-5, is EAGVVQSPRYKIIEKKQPVAFWCNPISGHNTLYWYLQNLGQGPELLIRYENEEAVDDSQLPKDRFSAERLKGVDSTLKIQPAELGDSAVYLCASSYERETQYFGPGTRLLVL.

J is TRBJ2-7 and V is TRBV15; 7 bases match TRBD2. The CDR3 runs 15 residues. The V and J ends lost 2 bases and 9 bases, in that order; junction bases with no gene match: 13. Germline CDR1 reads LNHNV; CDR2 reads YYDKDF (reference sequence). CDR3 in amino acids: CATSRWEGPPIGQYF. CDR3 coding DNA: TGTGCCACCAGCAGATGGGAGGGGCCCCCTATAGGGCAGTACTTC.

V and J are TRBV30 and TRBJ2-7; D remains ambiguous. The V gene's germline CDR1 is GTSNPN and CDR2 SVGIG (reference sequence). The CDR3 extends over 12 amino acids. V lost 0 bases, J lost 3 bases, and 6 bases lay in between. The CDR3: CAWSVNYYEQYF. The DNA of the CDR3 is TGTGCCTGGAGTGTGAACTACTACGAGCAGTACTTC.

V usage is TRBV2 and J usage is TRBJ2-7; D is perhaps TRBD1 or TRBD2 (6 bases each). Trimming took 2 bases from V and 4 from J, leaving 15 bases between them. The CDR3 runs 15 residues. Germline CDR1 and CDR2: SNHLY and FYNNEI. The CDR3 sequence: CASSEFPGAPYEQYF. The CDR3 nucleotides are TGTGCCAGCAGTGAATTTCCGGGGGCCCCATACGAGCAGTACTTC.

The chain carries TRBV30 and TRBJ2-7; D is possibly TRBD1 (6 bases). Trimming cost V 2 bases and J 4 bases, with 9 bases left between them. In germline, CDR1 is GTSNPN, CDR2 SVGIG (reference sequence). The CDR3 extends over 12 amino acids. CDR3 sequence reads: CAWSPQGYEQYF. CDR3 in DNA: TGTGCCTGGAGTCCACAGGGTTACGAGCAGTACTTC.

The chain uses TRBV28 and TRBJ1-4; a possible D gene is TRBD1 (6 bases). The CDR3 spans 14 residues. V lost 4 bases and J 3 bases, leaving 9 bases between the germline ends. The germline gives CDR1 MDHEN, CDR2 SYDVKM. This CDR3 reads CASSSAGANEKLFF. The CDR3 DNA sequence: TGTGCCAGCAGTTCGGCAGGGGCTAATGAAAAACTGTTTTTT.

This chain connects TRBV6-5 to TRBJ1-1; D unresolved. The CDR3 has 12 amino acids. Germline values: CDR1 MNHEY, CDR2 SVGAGI. Trimming stripped 6 bases from V and 4 bases from J, with 9 bases between. CDR3 DNA sequence: TGTGCCAGCAGGTCCCCAGGCACTGAAGCTTTCTTT. It yields the protein CASRSPGTEAFF.

The CDR3 loop reads CASSLASGVAGVSEQFF. In DNA, the CDR3 is TGTGCCAGCAGCTTAGCTTCTGGGGTAGCGGGAGTGAGTGAGCAGTTCTTC. The J gene is TRBJ2-1, the V gene TRBV7-9; TRBD2 agrees at 9 bases. V lost 0 bases, J lost 9 bases, and 12 bases stayed unmatched. The CDR3 spans 17 residues. Looked up from germline, CDR1 is SEHNR and CDR2 is FQNEAQ (reference sequence).